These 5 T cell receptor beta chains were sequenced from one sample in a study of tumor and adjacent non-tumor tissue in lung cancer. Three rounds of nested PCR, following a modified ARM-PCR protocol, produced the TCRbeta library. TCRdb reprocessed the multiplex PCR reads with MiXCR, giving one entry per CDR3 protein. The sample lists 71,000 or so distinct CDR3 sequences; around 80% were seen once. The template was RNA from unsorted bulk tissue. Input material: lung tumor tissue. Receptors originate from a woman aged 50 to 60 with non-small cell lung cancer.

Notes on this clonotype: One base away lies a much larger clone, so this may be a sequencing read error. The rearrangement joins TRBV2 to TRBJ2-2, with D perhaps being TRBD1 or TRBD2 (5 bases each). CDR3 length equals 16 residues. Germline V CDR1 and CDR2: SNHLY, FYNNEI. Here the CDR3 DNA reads TGTGCCAGCACTGAAATGTGGGGGTTAAACACCGGGGAGCTGTTTTTT. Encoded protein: CASTEMWGLNTGELFF.

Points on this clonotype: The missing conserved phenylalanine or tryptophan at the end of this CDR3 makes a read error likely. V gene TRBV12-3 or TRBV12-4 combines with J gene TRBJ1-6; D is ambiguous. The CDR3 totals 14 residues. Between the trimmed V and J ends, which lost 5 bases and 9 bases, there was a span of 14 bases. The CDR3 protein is CASSTTETISPLHL. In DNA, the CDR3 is TGTGCCAGCAGTACAACCGAGACAATTTCACCCCTCCACCTT.

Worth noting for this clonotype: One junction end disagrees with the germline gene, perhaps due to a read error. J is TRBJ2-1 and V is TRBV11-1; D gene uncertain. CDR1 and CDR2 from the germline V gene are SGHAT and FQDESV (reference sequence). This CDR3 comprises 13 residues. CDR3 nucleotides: TGTGCCAGCATCTTATCTCCGCTGGATGAGCAATTCTTC. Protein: CASILSPLDEQFF.

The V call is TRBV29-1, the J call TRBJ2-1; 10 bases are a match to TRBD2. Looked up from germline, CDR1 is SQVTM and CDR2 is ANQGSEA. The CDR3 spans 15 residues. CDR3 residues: CVAKTSGTWGGEQFF. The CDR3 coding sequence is TGCGTCGCCAAAACTAGCGGGACCTGGGGGGGTGAGCAGTTCTTC.

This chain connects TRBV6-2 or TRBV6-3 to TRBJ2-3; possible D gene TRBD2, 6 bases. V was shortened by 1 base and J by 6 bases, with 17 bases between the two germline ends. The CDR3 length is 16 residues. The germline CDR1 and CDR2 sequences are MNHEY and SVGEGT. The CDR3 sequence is CASSYWDSRGTDTQYF. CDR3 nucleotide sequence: TGTGCCAGCAGTTACTGGGACTCGAGAGGGACCGATACGCAGTATTTT.